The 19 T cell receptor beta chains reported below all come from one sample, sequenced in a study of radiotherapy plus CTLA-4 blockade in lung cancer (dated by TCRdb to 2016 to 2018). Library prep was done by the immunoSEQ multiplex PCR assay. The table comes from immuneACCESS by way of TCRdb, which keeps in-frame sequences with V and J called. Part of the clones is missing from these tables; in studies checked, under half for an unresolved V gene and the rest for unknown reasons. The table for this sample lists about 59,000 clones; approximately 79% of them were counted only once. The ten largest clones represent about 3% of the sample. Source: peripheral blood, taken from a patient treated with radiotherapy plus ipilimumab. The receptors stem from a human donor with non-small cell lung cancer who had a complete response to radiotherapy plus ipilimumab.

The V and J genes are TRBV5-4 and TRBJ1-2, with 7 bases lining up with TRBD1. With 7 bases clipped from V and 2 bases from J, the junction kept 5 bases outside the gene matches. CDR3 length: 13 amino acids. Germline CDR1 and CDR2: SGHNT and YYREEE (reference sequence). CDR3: CASLDRANYGYTF. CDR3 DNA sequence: TGTGCCAGCCTAGACAGGGCAAACTATGGCTACACCTTC.

CDR3 sequence: CASSYSGANVLTF. CDR3 sequence (DNA): TGTGCCAGCAGTTACTCTGGGGCCAACGTCCTGACTTTC. This rearrangement joins TRBV5-4 to TRBJ2-6; the D is unclear. Germline V lookup: CDR1 SGHNT, CDR2 YYREEE (reference sequence). CDR3 length equals 13 residues. V shed 5 bases and J shed 0 bases, with 3 bases lying between them.

The CDR3 region is CASSIPTGSGELFF. The CDR3 nucleotides read TGTGCCAGTAGTATCCCCACAGGTTCCGGGGAGCTGTTTTTT. This chain links TRBV19 with TRBJ2-2, with D possibly being TRBD1 (5 bases). The CDR3 contains 14 residues. The ends were cut back, 3 bases at V and 6 bases at J, with 11 bases in the middle. Germline assignment: CDR1 LNHDA and CDR2 SQIVND (reference sequence).

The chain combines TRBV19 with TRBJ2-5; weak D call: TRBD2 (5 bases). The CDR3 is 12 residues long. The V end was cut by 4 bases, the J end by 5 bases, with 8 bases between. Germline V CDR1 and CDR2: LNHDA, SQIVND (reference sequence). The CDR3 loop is CASSRRAETQYF. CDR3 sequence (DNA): TGTGCCAGTAGTAGGCGGGCGGAGACCCAGTACTTC.

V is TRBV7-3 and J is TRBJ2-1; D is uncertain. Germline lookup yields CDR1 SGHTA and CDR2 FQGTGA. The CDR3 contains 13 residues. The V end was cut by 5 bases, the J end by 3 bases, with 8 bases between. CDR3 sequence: CASSNSNYNEQFF. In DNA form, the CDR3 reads TGTGCCAGCAGCAACAGTAACTACAATGAGCAGTTCTTC.

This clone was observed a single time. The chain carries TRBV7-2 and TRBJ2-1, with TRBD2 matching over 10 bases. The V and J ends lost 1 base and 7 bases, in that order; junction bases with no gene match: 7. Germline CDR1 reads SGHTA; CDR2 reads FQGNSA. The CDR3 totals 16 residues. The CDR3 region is CASSLGIALAGNEQFF. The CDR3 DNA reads TGTGCCAGCAGCTTAGGTATCGCACTAGCGGGGAATGAGCAGTTCTTC.

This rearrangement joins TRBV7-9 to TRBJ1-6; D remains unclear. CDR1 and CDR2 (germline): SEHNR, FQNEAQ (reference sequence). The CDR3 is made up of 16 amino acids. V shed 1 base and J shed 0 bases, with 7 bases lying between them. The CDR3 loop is CASSLGSSSYNSPLHF. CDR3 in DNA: TGTGCCAGCAGCTTAGGGTCCAGCTCCTATAATTCACCCCTCCACTTT.

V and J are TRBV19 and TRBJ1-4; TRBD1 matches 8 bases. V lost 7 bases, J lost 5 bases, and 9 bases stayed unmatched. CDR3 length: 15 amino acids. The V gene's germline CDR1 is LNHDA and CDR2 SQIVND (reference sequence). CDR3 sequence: CASTSLRGRNEKLFF. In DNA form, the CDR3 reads TGTGCCAGTACCTCCCTCAGGGGGCGCAATGAAAAACTGTTTTTT.

CDR3 DNA: TGCGCCAGCAGCTTACTTGGCGACGGGACAGGGGAACAAGCTTTCTTT. Translated, it gives CASSLLGDGTGEQAFF. The chain is built from TRBV5-1 and TRBJ1-1; 10 bases fit TRBD1. This CDR3 region has 16 residues. The V and J ends lost 2 bases and 9 bases, in that order; junction bases with no gene match: 13. Germline V CDR1 and CDR2: SGHRS, YFSETQ.

In DNA, the CDR3 is TGTGCCAGTAGTATTAACACAGGGGTGAGAGCTTTCTTT. Its translation is CASSINTGVRAFF. The rearrangement uses TRBV19 and TRBJ1-1; TRBD1 agrees at 7 bases. The germline V gene has CDR1 LNHDA and CDR2 SQIVND (reference sequence). V was clipped by 3 bases and J by 10 bases; unmatched bases: 8. The CDR3 covers 13 residues.

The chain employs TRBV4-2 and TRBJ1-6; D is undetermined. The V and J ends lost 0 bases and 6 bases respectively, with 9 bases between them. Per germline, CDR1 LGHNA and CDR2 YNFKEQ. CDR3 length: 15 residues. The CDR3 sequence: CASSQERRTNSPLHF. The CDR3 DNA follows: TGTGCCAGCAGCCAAGAAAGGAGGACTAATTCACCCCTCCACTTT.

In DNA, the CDR3 is TGTGCCAGCAGCTCCAGTGACGGGGTAACGCGCCTCTATGGCTACACCTTC. This codes for CASSSSDGVTRLYGYTF. The chain joins TRBV9 to TRBJ1-2, with no clear D. The CDR3 totals 17 residues. Trimming removed 4 bases at V and 4 bases at J, with 23 bases between. Germline V gene sequence: CDR1 SGDLS, CDR2 YYNGEE.

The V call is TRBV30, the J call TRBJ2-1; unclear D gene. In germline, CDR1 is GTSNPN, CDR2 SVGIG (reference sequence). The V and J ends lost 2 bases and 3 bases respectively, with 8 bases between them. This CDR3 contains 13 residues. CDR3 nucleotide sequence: TGTGCCTGGAGTCCACACGACTACAATGAGCAGTTCTTC. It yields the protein CAWSPHDYNEQFF.

Here the CDR3 reads CASSFSGGGQGSYNEQFF. CDR3 nucleotides: TGTGCCAGCAGTTTTAGCGGTGGGGGACAGGGGTCCTACAATGAGCAGTTCTTC. The rearrangement joins TRBV27 to TRBJ2-1; 10 positions agree with TRBD1. The CDR3 sequence is 18 residues long. With 3 bases clipped from V and 1 base from J, the junction kept 9 bases outside the gene matches. In germline, CDR1 is MNHEY, CDR2 SMNVEV (reference sequence).

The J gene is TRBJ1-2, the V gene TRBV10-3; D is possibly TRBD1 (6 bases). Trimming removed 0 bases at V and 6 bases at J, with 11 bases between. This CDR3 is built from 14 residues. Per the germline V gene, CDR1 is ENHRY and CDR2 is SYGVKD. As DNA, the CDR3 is TGTGCCATCAGTGAGTCGATGGCAGGGGATGGCTACACCTTC. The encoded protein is CAISESMAGDGYTF.

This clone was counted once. CDR3 nucleotides: TGTGCCAGCAGCCGGGACTGGCGATACGAGCAGTACTTC. Translating gives CASSRDWRYEQYF. J is TRBJ2-7 and V is TRBV6-6; D perhaps matches TRBD2 (6 bases). CDR3 size: 13 residues. V gave up 6 bases and J gave up 4 bases, with 13 bases separating them. Germline CDR1 MNHNY, CDR2 SVGAGI (reference sequence).

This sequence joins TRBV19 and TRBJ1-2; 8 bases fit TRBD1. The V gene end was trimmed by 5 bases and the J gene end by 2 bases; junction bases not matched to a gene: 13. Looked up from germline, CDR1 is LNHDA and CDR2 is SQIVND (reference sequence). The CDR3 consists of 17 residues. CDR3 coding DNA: TGTGCCAGTAGTTCCGGGGTAACAGGGGGAGTAAACTATGGCTACACCTTC. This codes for CASSSGVTGGVNYGYTF.

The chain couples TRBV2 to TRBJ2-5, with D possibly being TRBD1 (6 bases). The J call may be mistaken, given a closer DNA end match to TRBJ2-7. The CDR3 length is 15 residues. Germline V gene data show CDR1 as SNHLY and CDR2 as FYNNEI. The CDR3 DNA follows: TGTGCCAGCAGTGAAGGGGACACCCTAATCTACGAGCAGTACTTC. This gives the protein CASSEGDTLIYEQYF.

The CDR3 DNA reads TGCGCCAGCAGCTTGGCCCGCAATGAGCAGTTCTTC. It specifies CASSLARNEQFF. The rearrangement uses TRBV5-1 and TRBJ2-1, with D hard to call. The CDR3 loop spans 12 amino acids. Germline values: CDR1 SGHRS, CDR2 YFSETQ. V was shortened by 0 bases and J by 6 bases, with 4 bases between the two germline ends.